The T cell receptor (beta chain) described here comes from a study of PD-1 blockade in classical Hodgkin lymphoma (TCRdb year 2020). For context, the study as a whole: To define a peripheral blood immune signature of response to PD-1 blockade in classical Hodgkin lymphoma, the study combined TCR beta sequencing with CyTOF. The paper's findings and limits, for the study overall: Newly diagnosed patients were reported to have lower baseline TCR diversity than healthy donors, and relapsed/refractory patients were reported to have lower baseline TCR diversity still. The study was limited to a single clinical trial cohort, and causes of repertoire differences, possibly disease activity or prior therapy, remained undefined.

The junction carries 15 bases between V and J, which are trimmed by 2 bases and 4 bases respectively. The germline V gene supplies CDR1 SGHRS and CDR2 YFSETQ. Including the terminal cysteine and phenylalanine, the CDR3 comprises 15 residues. The read is trimmed to its CDR3 DNA, 45 bases read in frame from base 1. A note on this clone: Its binding antigen is unknown. Base qualities are not at hand, and no much larger clone is one base apart.

Read against the paper, the sample's time point label means: newly diagnosed, previously untreated cHL patient sample. Using a Miltenyi CD4+ T cell isolation kit, CD4+ T cells were purified from thawed PBMCs through magnetic negative selection. As a comparison group for the relapsed/refractory trial patients, PBMCs from patients with newly diagnosed, previously untreated classical Hodgkin lymphoma were sequenced. Peripheral blood was collected in 8 mL Vacutainer Cell Preparation Tubes, from which PBMCs were isolated by centrifugation and then cryopreserved. Purified CD4+ and CD8+ fractions were generated only in cases for which an additional PBMC sample was available. Magnetically labelled cells were removed on LS columns in a quadroMACS separator, and the flow-through was collected as the purified fraction. Genomic DNA was isolated using the Qiagen DNeasy kit from unsorted PBMCs as well as from negatively selected CD4+ and CD8+ fractions. TCR beta CDR3 regions were amplified by immunoSEQ multiplex PCR using primers annealing to V and J segments. A synthetic immune receptor repertoire was used to minimize amplification bias, and any residual bias was removed computationally once sequencing was done. Per the source publication's procedure: Repertoire diversity was quantified as the Shannon entropy index using custom Python scripts. Unsorted, CD4+ and CD8+ repertoires were analyzed separately, except for combined analyses in which CD4+ and CD8+ sequences were merged in silico. What TCRdb holds here is the immuneACCESS table cut down to in-frame rearrangements. Part of the clones is not present; checked against another copy, under half of the missing clones reflect an unresolved V gene, and the others are unexplained. The V and J calls and clone size are taken from that table; D and trimming were inferred from the DNA. Present in this sample are 15,000 to 17,000 clones, around 84% of which were seen just once. The ten largest clones take up 0.84% of the sample.

The TCR comes from a human donor with classical Hodgkin lymphoma. The sequenced material came from CD4+ T cells from blood. Rearrangement joined TRBV5-1 to TRBJ1-1, and perhaps TRBD1 as D gene, on 6 matching bases. The bases read TGCGCCAGCAGCTTTTCCCCAGGGGTTTTCACTGAAGCTTTCTTT. Its product reads: CASSFSPGVFTEAFF.